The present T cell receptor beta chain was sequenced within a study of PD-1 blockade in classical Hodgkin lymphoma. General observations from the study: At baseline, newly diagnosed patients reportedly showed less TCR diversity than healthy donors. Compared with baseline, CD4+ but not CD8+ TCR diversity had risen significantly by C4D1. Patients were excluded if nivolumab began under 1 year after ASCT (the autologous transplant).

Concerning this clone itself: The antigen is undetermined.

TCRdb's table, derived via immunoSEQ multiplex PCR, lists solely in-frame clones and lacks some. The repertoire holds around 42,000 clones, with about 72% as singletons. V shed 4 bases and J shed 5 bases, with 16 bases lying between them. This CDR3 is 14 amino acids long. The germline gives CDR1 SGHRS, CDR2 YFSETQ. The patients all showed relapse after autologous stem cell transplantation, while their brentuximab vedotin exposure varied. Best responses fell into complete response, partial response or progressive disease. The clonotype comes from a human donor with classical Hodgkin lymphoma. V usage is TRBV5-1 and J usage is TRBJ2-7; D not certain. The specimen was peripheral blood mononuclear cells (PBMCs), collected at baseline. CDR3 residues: CASSPTRPWDEQYF. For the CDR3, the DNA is TGCGCCAGCAGCCCTACCAGGCCATGGGACGAGCAGTACTTC.